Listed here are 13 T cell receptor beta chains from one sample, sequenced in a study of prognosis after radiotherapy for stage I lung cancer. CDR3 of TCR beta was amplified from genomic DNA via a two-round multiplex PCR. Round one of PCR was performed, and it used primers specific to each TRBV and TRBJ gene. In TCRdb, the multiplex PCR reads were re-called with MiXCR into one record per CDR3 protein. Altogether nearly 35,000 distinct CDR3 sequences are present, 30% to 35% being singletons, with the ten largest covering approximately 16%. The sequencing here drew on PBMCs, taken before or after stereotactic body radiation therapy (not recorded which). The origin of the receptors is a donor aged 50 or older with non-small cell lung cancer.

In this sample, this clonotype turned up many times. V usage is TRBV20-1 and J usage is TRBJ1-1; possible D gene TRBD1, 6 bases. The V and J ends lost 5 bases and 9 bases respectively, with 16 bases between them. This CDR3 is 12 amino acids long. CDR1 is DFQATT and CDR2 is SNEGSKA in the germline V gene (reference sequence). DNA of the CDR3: TGCAGTGCTCGGCGGACAGCCGATAAAGCTTTCTTT. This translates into CSARRTADKAFF.

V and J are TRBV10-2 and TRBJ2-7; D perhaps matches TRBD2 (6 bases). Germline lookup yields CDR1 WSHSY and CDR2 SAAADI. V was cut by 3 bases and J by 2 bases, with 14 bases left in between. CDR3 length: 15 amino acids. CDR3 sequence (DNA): TGCGCCAGCAGTGATGGTAAGCGGGTTACCTACGAGCAGTACTTC. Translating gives CASSDGKRVTYEQYF.

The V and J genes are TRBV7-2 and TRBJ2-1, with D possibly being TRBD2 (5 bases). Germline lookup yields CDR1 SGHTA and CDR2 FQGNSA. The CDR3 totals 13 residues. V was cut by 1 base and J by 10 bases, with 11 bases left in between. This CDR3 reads CASSLEASNEQFF. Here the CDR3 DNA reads TGTGCCAGCAGCTTAGAAGCTAGCAACGAGCAGTTCTTC.

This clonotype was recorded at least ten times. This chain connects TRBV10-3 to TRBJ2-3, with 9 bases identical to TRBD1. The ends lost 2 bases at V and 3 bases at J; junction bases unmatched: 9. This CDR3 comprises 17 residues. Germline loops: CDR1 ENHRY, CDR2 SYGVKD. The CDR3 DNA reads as TGTGCCATCAGTGAGAGACCTTCGGGACAGGGTACAGATACGCAGTATTTT. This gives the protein CAISERPSGQGTDTQYF.

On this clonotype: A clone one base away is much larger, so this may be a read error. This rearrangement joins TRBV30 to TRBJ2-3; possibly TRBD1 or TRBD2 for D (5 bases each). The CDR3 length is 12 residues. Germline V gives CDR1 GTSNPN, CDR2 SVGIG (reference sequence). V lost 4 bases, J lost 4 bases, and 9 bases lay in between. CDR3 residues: CAWMGTPDTQYF. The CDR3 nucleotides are TGTGCCTGGATGGGGACCCCAGATACGCAGTATTTT.

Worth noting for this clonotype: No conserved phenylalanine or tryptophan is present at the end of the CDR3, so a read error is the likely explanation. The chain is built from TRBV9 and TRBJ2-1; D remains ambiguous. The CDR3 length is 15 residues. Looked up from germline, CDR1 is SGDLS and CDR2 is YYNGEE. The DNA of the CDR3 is TGTGACAGCAGCGTAGTGGCTTCGTCCTACAATGAGCAGTTCTTA. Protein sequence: CDSSVVASSYNEQFL.

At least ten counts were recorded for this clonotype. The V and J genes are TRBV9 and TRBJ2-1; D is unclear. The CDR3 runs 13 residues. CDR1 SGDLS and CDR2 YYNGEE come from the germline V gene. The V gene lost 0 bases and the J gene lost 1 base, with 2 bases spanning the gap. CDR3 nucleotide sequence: TGTGCCAGCAGCGTAGGTTCCTACAATGAGCAGTTCTTC. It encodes CASSVGSYNEQFF.

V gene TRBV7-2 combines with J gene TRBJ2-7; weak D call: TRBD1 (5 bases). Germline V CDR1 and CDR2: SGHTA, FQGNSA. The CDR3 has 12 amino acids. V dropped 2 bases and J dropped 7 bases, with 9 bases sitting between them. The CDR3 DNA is TGTGCCAGCAGCTTATACGGACAAGAGCAGTACTTC. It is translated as CASSLYGQEQYF.

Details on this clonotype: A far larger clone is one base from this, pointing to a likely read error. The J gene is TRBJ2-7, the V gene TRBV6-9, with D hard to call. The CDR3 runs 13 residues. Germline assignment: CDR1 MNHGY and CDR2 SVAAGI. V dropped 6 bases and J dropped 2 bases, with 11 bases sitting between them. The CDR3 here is CASRTVCPYEQYF. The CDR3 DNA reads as TGTGCCAGCAGGACTGTGTGCCCCTACGAGCAGTACTTC.

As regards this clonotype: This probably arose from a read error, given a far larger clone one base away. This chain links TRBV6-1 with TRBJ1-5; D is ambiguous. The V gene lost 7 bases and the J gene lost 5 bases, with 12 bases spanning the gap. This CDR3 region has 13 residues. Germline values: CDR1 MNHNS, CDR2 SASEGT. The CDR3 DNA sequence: TGTGCCAGCACCCCCGAAAGATATCAGCCCCAGCATTTT. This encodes CASTPERYQPQHF.

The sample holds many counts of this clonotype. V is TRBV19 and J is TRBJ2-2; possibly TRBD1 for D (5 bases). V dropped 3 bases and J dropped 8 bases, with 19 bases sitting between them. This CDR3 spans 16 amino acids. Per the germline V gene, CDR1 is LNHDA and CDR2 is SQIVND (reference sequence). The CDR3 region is CASSIYGAGLAGELFF. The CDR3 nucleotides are TGTGCCAGTAGTATCTATGGGGCAGGGCTGGCAGGGGAGCTGTTTTTT.

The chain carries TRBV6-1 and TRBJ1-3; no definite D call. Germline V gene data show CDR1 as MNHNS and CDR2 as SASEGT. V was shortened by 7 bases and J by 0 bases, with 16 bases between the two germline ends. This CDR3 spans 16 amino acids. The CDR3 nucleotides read TGTGCCAGCATCCAGAACCTTGGAGGCTCTGGAAACACCATATATTTT. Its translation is CASIQNLGGSGNTIYF.

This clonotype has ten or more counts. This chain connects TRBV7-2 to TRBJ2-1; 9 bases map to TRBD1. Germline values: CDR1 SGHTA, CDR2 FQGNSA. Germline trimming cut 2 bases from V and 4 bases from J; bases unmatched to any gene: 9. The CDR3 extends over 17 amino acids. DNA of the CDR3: TGTGCCAGCAGCTTACCTTCCGGGACAGGGTATTACAATGAGCAGTTCTTC. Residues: CASSLPSGTGYYNEQFF.